This T cell receptor (beta chain) stems from a study of regulatory T cells in long-lasting Graves disease. The sample's time point: persistent/refractory GD, antithyroid drugs over 5 years with positive TRAb. RNA isolated from PBMCs was used to make the TCR library. Germline lookup yields CDR1 SGHTA and CDR2 FQGNSA. V lost 4 bases to trimming and J lost 5 bases; unmatched junction nucleotides: 11. The CDR3 is 16 amino acids. Overall study results and limits: Persistent Graves' patients showed less TCR diversity than newly diagnosed patients showed.

Through Arm-PCR of CDR3 regions and iRepertoire HTBI primers, TCR beta libraries were built. TCRdb processed the multiplex PCR reads anew with MiXCR; each CDR3 protein has one entry. The profile shows about 400,000 distinct CDR3 sequences, 20% to 25% of them singletons. This clonotype was picked up many times. Its specificity is not known. This chain joins TRBV7-2 and TRBJ1-2, with 9 nucleotides matching TRBD1. Sequenced material: peripheral blood mononuclear cells (PBMCs), taken when the disease was refractory, from a patient treated with antithyroid drugs. This TCR came from a female donor with Graves disease. The CDR3 spells CASSWQDRGLSYGYTF. The CDR3 DNA reads as TGTGCCAGCAGCTGGCAGGACAGGGGTCTTTCGTATGGCTACACCTTC.